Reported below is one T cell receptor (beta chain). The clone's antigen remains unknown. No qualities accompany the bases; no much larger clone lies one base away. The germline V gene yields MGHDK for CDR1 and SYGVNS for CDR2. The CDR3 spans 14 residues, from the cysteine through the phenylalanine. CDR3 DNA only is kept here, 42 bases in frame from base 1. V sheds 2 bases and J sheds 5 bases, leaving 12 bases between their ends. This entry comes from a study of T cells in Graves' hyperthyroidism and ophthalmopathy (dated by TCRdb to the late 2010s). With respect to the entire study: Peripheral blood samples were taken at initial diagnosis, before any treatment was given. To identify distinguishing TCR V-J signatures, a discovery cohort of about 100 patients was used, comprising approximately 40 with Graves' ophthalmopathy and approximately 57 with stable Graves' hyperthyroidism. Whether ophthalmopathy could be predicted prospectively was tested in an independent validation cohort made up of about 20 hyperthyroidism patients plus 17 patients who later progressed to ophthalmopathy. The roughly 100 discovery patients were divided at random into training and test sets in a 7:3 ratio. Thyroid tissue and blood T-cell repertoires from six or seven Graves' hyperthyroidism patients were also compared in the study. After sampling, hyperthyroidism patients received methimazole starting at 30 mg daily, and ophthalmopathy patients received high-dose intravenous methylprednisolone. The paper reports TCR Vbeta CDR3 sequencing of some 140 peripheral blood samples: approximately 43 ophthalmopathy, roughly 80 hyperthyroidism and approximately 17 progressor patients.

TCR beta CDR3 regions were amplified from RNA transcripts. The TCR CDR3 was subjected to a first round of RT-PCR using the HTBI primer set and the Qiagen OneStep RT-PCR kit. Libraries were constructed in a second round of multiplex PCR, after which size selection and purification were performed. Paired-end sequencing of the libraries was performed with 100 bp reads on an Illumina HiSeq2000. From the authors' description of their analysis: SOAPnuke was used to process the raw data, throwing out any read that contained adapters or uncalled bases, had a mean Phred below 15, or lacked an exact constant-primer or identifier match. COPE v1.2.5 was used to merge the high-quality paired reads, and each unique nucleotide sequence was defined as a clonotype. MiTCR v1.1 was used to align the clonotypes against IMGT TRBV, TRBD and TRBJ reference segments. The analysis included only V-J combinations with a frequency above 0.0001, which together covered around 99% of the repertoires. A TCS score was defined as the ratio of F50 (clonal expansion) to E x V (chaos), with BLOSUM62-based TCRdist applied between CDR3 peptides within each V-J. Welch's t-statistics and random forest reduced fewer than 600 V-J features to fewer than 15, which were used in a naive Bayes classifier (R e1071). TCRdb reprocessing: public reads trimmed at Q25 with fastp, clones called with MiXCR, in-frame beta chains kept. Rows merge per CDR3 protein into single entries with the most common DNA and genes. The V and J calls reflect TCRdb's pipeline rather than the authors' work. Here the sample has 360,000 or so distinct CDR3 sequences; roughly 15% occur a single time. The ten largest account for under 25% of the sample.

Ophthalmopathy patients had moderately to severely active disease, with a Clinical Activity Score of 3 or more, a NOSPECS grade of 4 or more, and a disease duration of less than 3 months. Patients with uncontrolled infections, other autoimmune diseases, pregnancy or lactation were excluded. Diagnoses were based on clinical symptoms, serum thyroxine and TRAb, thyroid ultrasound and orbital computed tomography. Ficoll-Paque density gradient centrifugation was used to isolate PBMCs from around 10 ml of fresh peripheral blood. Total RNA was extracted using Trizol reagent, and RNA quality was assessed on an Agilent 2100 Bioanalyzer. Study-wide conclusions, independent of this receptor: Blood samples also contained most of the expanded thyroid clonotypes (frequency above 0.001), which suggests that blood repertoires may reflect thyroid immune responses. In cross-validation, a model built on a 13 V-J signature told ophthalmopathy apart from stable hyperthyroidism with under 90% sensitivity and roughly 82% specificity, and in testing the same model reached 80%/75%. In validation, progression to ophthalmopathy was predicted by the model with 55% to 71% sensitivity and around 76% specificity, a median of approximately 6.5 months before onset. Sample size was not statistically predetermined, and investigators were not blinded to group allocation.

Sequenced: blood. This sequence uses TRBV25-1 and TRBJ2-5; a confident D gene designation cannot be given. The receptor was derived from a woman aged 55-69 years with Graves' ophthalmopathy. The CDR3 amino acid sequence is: CASSERSGRETQYF. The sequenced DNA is TGTGCCAGCAGTGAAAGGTCGGGTAGGGAGACCCAGTACTTC. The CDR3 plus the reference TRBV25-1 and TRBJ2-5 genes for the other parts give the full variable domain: EADIYQTPRYLVIGTGKKITLECSQTMGHDKMYWYQQDPGMELHLIHYSYGVNSTEKGDLSSESTVSRIRTEHFPLTLESARPSHTSQYLCASSERSGRETQYFGPGTRLLVL.